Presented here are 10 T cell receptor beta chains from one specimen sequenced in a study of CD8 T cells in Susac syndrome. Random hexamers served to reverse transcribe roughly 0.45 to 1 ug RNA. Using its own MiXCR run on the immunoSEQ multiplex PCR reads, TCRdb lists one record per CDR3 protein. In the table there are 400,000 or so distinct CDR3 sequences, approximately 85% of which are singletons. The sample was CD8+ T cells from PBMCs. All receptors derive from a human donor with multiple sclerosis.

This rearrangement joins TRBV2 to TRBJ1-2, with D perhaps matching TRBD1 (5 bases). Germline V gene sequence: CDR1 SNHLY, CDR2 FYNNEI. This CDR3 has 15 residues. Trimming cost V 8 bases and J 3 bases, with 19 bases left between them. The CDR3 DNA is TGTGCCAGCCCTAATGAGCCCGGGGGGGACTATGGCTACACCTTC. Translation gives CASPNEPGGDYGYTF.

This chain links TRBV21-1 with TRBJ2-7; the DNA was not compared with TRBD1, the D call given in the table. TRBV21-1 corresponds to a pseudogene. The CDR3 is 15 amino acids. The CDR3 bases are TGTGCCAGCAGAAGGTCCGGGACGGTGACCTACGAGCAGTACTTC. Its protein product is CASRRSGTVTYEQYF.

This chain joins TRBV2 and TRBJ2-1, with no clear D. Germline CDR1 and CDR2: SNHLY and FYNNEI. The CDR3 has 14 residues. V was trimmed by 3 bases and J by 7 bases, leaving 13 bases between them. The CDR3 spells CASSDVVGRNEQFF. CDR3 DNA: TGTGCCAGCAGTGATGTGGTCGGAAGAAATGAGCAGTTCTTC. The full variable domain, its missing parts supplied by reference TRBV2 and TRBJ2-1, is EPEVTQTPSHQVTQMGQEVILRCVPISNHLYFYWYRQILGQKVEFLVSFYNNEISEKSEIFDDQFSVERPDGSNFTLKIRSTKLEDSAMYFCASSDVVGRNEQFFGPGTRLTVL.

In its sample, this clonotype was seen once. CDR3 nucleotides: TGTGCCAGCAGCAAAGGGGTCGAGAGCACAGATACGCAGTATTTT. It specifies CASSKGVESTDTQYF. The chain couples TRBV11-2 to TRBJ2-3; TRBD1 might be the D (5 bases). Germline CDR1 SGHAT, CDR2 FQNNGV. The V end was cut by 5 bases, the J end by 0 bases, with 12 bases between. The CDR3 has 15 residues.

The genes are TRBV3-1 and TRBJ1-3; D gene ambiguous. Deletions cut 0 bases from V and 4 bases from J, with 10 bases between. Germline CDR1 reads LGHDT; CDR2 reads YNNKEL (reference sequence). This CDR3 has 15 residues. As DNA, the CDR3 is TGTGCCAGCAGCCAAGATAACAGTTACGGAAACACCATATATTTT. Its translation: CASSQDNSYGNTIYF.

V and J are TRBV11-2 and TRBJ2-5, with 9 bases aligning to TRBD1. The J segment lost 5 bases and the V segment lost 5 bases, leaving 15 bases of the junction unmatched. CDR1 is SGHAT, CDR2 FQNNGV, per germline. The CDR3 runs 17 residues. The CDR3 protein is CASSQPGTGLGGETQYF. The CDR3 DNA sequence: TGTGCCAGCAGCCAGCCCGGGACAGGGCTTGGGGGGGAGACCCAGTACTTC.

The CDR3 DNA reads as TGTGCCAGCAGCTCTGAGACAGGGGGCTGGCAAGAGACCCAGTACTTC. Protein: CASSSETGGWQETQYF. The V and J genes are TRBV9 and TRBJ2-5; 10 bases match TRBD1. Per the germline V gene, CDR1 is SGDLS and CDR2 is YYNGEE. CDR3 length: 16 residues. V was clipped by 4 bases and J by 2 bases; unmatched bases: 8.

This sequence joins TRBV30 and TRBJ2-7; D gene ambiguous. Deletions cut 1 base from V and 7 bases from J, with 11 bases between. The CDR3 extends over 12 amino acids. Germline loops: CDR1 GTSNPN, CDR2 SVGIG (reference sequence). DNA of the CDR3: TGTGCCTGGAGTGCCATTGATGTAGAGCAGTACTTC. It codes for CAWSAIDVEQYF.

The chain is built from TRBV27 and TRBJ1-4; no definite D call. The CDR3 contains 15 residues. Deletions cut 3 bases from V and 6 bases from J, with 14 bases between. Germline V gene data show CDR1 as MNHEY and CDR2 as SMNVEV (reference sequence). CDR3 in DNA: TGTGCCAGCAGTTTGGAGGGCGCCCCCTATGAAAAACTGTTTTTT. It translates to CASSLEGAPYEKLFF.

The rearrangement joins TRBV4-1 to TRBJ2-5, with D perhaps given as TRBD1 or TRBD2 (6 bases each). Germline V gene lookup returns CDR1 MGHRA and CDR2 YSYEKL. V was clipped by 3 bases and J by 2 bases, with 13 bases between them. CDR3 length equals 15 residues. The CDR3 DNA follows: TGCGCCAGCAGCCAGCCCGGAGGGGGTCAAGAGACCCAGTACTTC. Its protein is CASSQPGGGQETQYF.